The present TCR beta chain was sequenced within a study of control samples from healthy donors and cancer patients. This table comes from immunoSEQ multiplex PCR, and its TCRdb copy is limited to in-frame clones, with some not included. The table has roughly 130,000 clones, approximately 95% seen once. Trimming took 1 base from V and 0 from J, leaving 10 bases between them. The germline V gene has CDR1 SGHTA and CDR2 FQGNSA. The CDR3 has 16 residues. J is TRBJ1-3 and V is TRBV7-2; D remains unclear. The sequencing input was blood. The TCR sequence derives from a man in his thirties or forties in good health. As DNA, the CDR3 is TGTGCCAGCAGCTTAGAGGCCAGCTCCTCTGGAAACACCATATATTTT. Its protein product is CASSLEASSSGNTIYF.